Following are 23 T cell receptor beta chains from one sample sequenced in a study of intratumoral heterogeneity in liver cancer. Sequencing used immunoSEQ multiplex PCR; TCRdb keeps in-frame clones, though not all of them. The table includes just over 20,000 clones, roughly 73% detected once. Sample: tumor-adjacent normal tissue, taken before any cancer treatment. The receptors stem from a woman in her 70s with hepatocellular carcinoma.

V usage is TRBV3-1 (or the pseudogene TRBV3-2) and J usage is TRBJ2-3; D remains unclear. The ends were cut back, 4 bases at V and 2 bases at J, with 16 bases in the middle. The CDR3 has 16 amino acids. The germline gives CDR1 LGHDT, CDR2 YNNKEL (reference sequence). The CDR3 bases are TGTGCCAGCAGCCGAAGTCATCCCTTCTCCACAGATACGCAGTATTTT. Translated, it gives CASSRSHPFSTDTQYF.

V and J are TRBV2 and TRBJ2-7; TRBD2 matches 7 bases. Trimming took 4 bases from V and 0 from J; bases not matched to a gene: 3. CDR1 is SNHLY, CDR2 FYNNEI, per germline. CDR3 length: 14 residues. The CDR3: CASSAASGSYEQYF. As DNA, the CDR3 is TGTGCCAGCAGTGCGGCTAGCGGCTCCTACGAGCAGTACTTC. Using reference TRBV2 and TRBJ2-7 for the parts outside the CDR3, the full variable domain is EPEVTQTPSHQVTQMGQEVILRCVPISNHLYFYWYRQILGQKVEFLVSFYNNEISEKSEIFDDQFSVERPDGSNFTLKIRSTKLEDSAMYFCASSAASGSYEQYFGPGTRLTVT.

The genes are TRBV19 and TRBJ1-5; tentatively, D is TRBD1 (6 bases). This CDR3 comprises 16 residues. V was clipped by 0 bases and J by 11 bases, with 20 bases between them. CDR1 is LNHDA and CDR2 is SQIVND in the germline V gene (reference sequence). This CDR3 reads CASSIEGGLVEVTQHF. For the CDR3, the DNA is TGTGCCAGTAGTATAGAAGGGGGTCTGGTAGAGGTAACCCAGCATTTT. The full variable domain, its missing parts supplied by reference TRBV19 and TRBJ1-5, is DGGITQSPKYLFRKEGQNVTLSCEQNLNHDAMYWYRQDPGQGLRLIYYSQIVNDFQKGDIAEGYSVSREKKESFPLTVTSAQKNPTAFYLCASSIEGGLVEVTQHFGDGTRLSIL.

The chain has TRBV3-1 (or the pseudogene TRBV3-2) and TRBJ2-7; no definite D call. Trimming took 0 bases from V and 4 from J, leaving 10 bases between them. Germline V gene data show CDR1 as LGHDT and CDR2 as YNNKEL (reference sequence). This CDR3 comprises 14 residues. The CDR3 DNA follows: TGTGCCAGCAGCCAAGATGTCGCCATTTACGAGCAGTACTTC. Protein sequence: CASSQDVAIYEQYF.

This chain connects TRBV29-1 to TRBJ2-3; the D gene is possibly TRBD2 (5 bases). The CDR3 is made up of 12 amino acids. V lost 1 base, J lost 5 bases, and 7 bases lay in between. Germline CDR1 reads SQVTM; CDR2 reads ANQGSEA. The CDR3 nucleotides read TGCAGCGTTGAAGCCGGGGAAGATACGCAGTATTTT. It codes for CSVEAGEDTQYF.

J is TRBJ2-7 and V is TRBV10-1; 10 bases match TRBD2. Germline trimming cut 1 base from V and 4 bases from J; bases unmatched to any gene: 4. Germline V CDR1 and CDR2: WNHNN, SYGVQD (reference sequence). The CDR3 has 15 amino acids. This CDR3 is CASSELASGRYEQYF. In nucleotides, the CDR3 is TGCGCCAGCAGTGAGTTAGCTAGCGGGAGATACGAGCAGTACTTC.

The chain uses TRBV2 and TRBJ1-1, with 7 nucleotides matching TRBD1. J lost 4 bases, V lost 4 bases, and 0 bases had no gene match. The germline CDR1 and CDR2 sequences are SNHLY and FYNNEI. The CDR3 covers 12 residues. CDR3 DNA sequence: TGTGCCAGCAGTGCAGGGGGCACTGAAGCTTTCTTT. This sequence encodes CASSAGGTEAFF. Full variable domain (missing parts from reference TRBV2 and TRBJ1-1): EPEVTQTPSHQVTQMGQEVILRCVPISNHLYFYWYRQILGQKVEFLVSFYNNEISEKSEIFDDQFSVERPDGSNFTLKIRSTKLEDSAMYFCASSAGGTEAFFGQGTRLTVV.

This chain uses TRBV13 with TRBJ1-2; D unclear. The CDR3 length is 13 residues. V dropped 1 base and J dropped 8 bases, with 11 bases sitting between them. Germline loops: CDR1 PRHDT, CDR2 FYEKMQ (reference sequence). The CDR3 DNA is TGTGCCAGCAGCTTAGCGGGGTTTCAGGGCTACACCTTC. Translated, it gives CASSLAGFQGYTF.

This chain uses TRBV24-1 with TRBJ2-5; D perhaps matches TRBD1 (5 bases). Germline CDR1 KGHDR, CDR2 SFDVKD. Trimming left V 1 base short and J 7 bases short, with 9 bases between. This CDR3 is built from 13 residues. CDR3 sequence (DNA): TGTGCCACCAGTGATTTAGGGGTCGGGACCCAGTACTTC. As protein: CATSDLGVGTQYF.

The chain joins TRBV19 to TRBJ1-5; D gene uncertain. CDR1 and CDR2 (germline): LNHDA, SQIVND (reference sequence). V shed 3 bases and J shed 0 bases, with 21 bases lying between them. CDR3 size: 19 residues. Here the CDR3 reads CASSIVWVAREYSNQPQHF. The CDR3 DNA reads as TGTGCCAGTAGTATCGTTTGGGTCGCGCGGGAATATAGCAATCAGCCCCAGCATTTT.

This clone was seen only a few times. The chain carries TRBV21-1 and TRBJ2-1; the table names TRBD2, a call not compared with the DNA. TRBV21-1 corresponds to a pseudogene. The CDR3 has 15 residues. The CDR3 region is CASSKLKAGEDEQFF. The CDR3 nucleotides read TGTGCCAGCAGCAAATTGAAAGCGGGAGAAGATGAGCAGTTCTTC.

This chain uses TRBV2 with TRBJ1-5; D is uncertain. Trimming took 5 bases from V and 2 from J, leaving 10 bases between them. The CDR3 is 14 residues long. Germline V gene sequence: CDR1 SNHLY, CDR2 FYNNEI. The CDR3 coding sequence is TGTGCCAGCAGTCGGACCGAGGGCAATCAGCCCCAGCATTTT. It translates to CASSRTEGNQPQHF.

V usage is TRBV2 and J usage is TRBJ2-5, with D perhaps given as TRBD1 or TRBD2 (5 bases each). CDR3 length equals 13 residues. Germline CDR1 and CDR2: SNHLY and FYNNEI. V lost 7 bases and J lost 5, with 14 bases in between. As DNA, the CDR3 is TGTGCCAGCACCTTGGGGGTGTCGGAGACCCAGTACTTC. It encodes CASTLGVSETQYF.

This clone was found once. The genes are TRBV18 and TRBJ1-3, with unresolved D. V was trimmed by 3 bases and J by 0 bases, leaving 9 bases between them. Germline CDR1 reads KGHSH; CDR2 reads LQKENI. CDR3 size: 15 residues. CDR3 bases: TGTGCCAGCTCACCTTTAGAGAGCTCTGGAAACACCATATATTTT. Translating it yields CASSPLESSGNTIYF.

The chain uses TRBV3-1 (or the pseudogene TRBV3-2) and TRBJ1-3, with D perhaps matching TRBD1 (5 bases). This CDR3 has 15 amino acids. V lost 5 bases, J lost 7 bases, and 18 bases lay in between. Germline lookup yields CDR1 LGHDT and CDR2 YNNKEL (reference sequence). CDR3 sequence reads: CASSGGGPSVNTIYF. As DNA, the CDR3 is TGTGCCAGCAGCGGGGGGGGTCCCTCGGTGAACACCATATATTTT.

V and J are TRBV19 and TRBJ2-1; weak D call: TRBD1 (5 bases). V was trimmed by 5 bases and J by 6 bases, leaving 11 bases between them. The germline CDR1 and CDR2 sequences are LNHDA and SQIVND (reference sequence). There are 13 residues in the CDR3. Here the CDR3 DNA reads TGTGCCAGTAGTCCCAATAGGGGCAATGAGCAGTTCTTC. Its protein product is CASSPNRGNEQFF.

This clone was found a few times. The chain combines TRBV9 with TRBJ2-1, with 9 bases aligning to TRBD2. V trimming: 3 bases; J trimming: 0 bases; junction bases outside the gene matches: 10. The CDR3 consists of 18 residues. Germline CDR1 and CDR2: SGDLS and YYNGEE. CDR3 in amino acids: CASSDSREGRSSYNEQFF. CDR3 nucleotide sequence: TGTGCCAGCAGCGATTCGCGGGAGGGCCGGAGCTCCTACAATGAGCAGTTCTTC.

For this clone: Mismatch with germline at one junction end may stem from a read error. V gene TRBV5-1 combines with J gene TRBJ2-6, with TRBD1 as a possible D gene (7 bases). The CDR3 loop spans 22 amino acids. Germline V CDR1 and CDR2: SGHRS, YFSETQ. The CDR3 is CASSLGGAWSGPTGDGADVLTF. CDR3 nucleotides: TGCGCCAGCAGCTTGGGGGGCGCGTGGAGCGGGCCTACAGGGGACGGGGCCGACGTCCTGACTTTC.

This chain joins TRBV7-3 and TRBJ2-7, with TRBD2 as a possible D gene (5 bases). The germline gives CDR1 SGHTA, CDR2 FQGTGA. This CDR3 is built from 13 residues. Trimming removed 1 base from V and 7 bases from J, with 11 bases in between. The CDR3 sequence is CASSLNWRAEQYF. CDR3 nucleotide sequence: TGTGCCAGCAGCTTAAACTGGCGGGCTGAGCAGTACTTC. Variable domain in full (rest from reference TRBV7-3 and TRBJ2-7): GAGVSQTPSNKVTEKGKYVELRCDPISGHTALYWYRQSLGQGPEFLIYFQGTGAADDSGLPNDRFFAVRPEGSVSTLKIQRTERGDSAVYLCASSLNWRAEQYFGPGTRLTVT.

This clone was found once. V gene TRBV28 combines with J gene TRBJ2-1; the D is unclear. With 5 bases removed from V and 1 base from J, the gap between germline ends came to 12 bases. Germline loops: CDR1 MDHEN, CDR2 SYDVKM. The CDR3 is 15 residues long. The CDR3 nucleotides read TGTGCCAGCAGTCCACTGAAGAGGTCCTACAATGAGCAGTTCTTC. Translation gives CASSPLKRSYNEQFF.

The V and J genes are TRBV28 and TRBJ2-7; 9 nucleotides match TRBD2. There are 17 residues in the CDR3. Germline CDR1 and CDR2: MDHEN and SYDVKM. Trimming cost V 3 bases and J 0 bases; bases outside gene matches: 9. CDR3 in DNA: TGTGCCAGCAGTTTGGGCAGACTAGCGGATAGCTCCTACGAGCAGTACTTC. Translating it yields CASSLGRLADSSYEQYF.

This chain uses TRBV28 with TRBJ2-2; 7 positions agree with TRBD2. Unmatched junction bases numbered 4, after V lost 2 bases and J lost 7 bases. This CDR3 contains 14 residues. CDR1 and CDR2 from the germline V gene are MDHEN and SYDVKM. Here the CDR3 DNA reads TGTGCCAGCAGTTTAGGCGGGAGTGTCGGGGAGCTGTTTTTT. The encoded protein is CASSLGGSVGELFF.

This clone has just a few counts. The V and J genes are TRBV5-1 and TRBJ1-2, with no clear D. Germline V gene data show CDR1 as SGHRS and CDR2 as YFSETQ. The CDR3 is 14 residues long. The V end was cut by 0 bases, the J end by 2 bases, with 8 bases between. Here the CDR3 DNA reads TGCGCCAGCAGCTTGGACATTTTCAACTATGGCTACACCTTC. Its protein is CASSLDIFNYGYTF. The complete variable domain, with remaining parts taken from reference TRBV5-1 and TRBJ1-2, reads KAGVTQTPRYLIKTRGQQVTLSCSPISGHRSVSWYQQTPGQGLQFLFEYFSETQRNKGNFPGRFSGRQFSNSRSEMNVSTLELGDSALYLCASSLDIFNYGYTFGSGTRLTVV.